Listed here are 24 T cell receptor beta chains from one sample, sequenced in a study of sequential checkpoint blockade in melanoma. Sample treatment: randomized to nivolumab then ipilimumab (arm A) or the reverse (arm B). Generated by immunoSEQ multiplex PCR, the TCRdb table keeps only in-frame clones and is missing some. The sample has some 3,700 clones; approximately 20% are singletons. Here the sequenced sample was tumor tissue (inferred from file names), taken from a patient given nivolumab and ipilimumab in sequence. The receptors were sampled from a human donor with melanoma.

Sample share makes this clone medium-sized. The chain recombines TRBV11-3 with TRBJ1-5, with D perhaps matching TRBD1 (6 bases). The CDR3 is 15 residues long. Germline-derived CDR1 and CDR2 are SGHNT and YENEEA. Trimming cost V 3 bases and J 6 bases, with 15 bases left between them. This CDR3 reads CASSLAGELGQPQHF. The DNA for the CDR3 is TGTGCCAGCAGCTTGGCAGGGGAGTTAGGTCAGCCCCAGCATTTT.

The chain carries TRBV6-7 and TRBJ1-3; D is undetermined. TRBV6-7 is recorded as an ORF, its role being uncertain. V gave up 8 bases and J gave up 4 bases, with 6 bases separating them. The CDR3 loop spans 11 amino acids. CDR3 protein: CASAVGNTIYF. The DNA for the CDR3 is TGTGCCAGCGCGGTCGGAAACACCATATATTTT.

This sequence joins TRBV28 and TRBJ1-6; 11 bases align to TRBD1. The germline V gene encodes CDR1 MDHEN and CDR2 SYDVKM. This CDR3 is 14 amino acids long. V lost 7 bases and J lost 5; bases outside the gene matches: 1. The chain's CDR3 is CASKGQGDNSPLHF. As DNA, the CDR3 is TGTGCCAGCAAGGGACAGGGGGATAATTCACCCCTCCACTTT. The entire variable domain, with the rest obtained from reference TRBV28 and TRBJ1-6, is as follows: DVKVTQSSRYLVKRTGEKVFLECVQDMDHENMFWYRQDPGLGLRLIYFSYDVKMKEKGDIPEGYSVSREKKERFSLILESASTNQTSMYLCASKGQGDNSPLHFGNGTRLTVT.

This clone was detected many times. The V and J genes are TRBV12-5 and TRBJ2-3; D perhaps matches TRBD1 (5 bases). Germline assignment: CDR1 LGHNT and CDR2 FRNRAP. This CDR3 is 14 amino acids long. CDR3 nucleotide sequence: TGTGCCAGCAATCGAGACAGCCTCAGGGATACGCAGTATTTT. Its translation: CASNRDSLRDTQYF.

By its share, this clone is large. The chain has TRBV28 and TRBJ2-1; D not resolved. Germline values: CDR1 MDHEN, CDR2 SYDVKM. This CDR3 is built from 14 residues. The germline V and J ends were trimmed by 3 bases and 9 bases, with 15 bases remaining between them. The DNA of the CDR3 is TGTGCCAGCAGTTTGACTCGAGTCGGAGTTGAGCAGTTCTTC. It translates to CASSLTRVGVEQFF.

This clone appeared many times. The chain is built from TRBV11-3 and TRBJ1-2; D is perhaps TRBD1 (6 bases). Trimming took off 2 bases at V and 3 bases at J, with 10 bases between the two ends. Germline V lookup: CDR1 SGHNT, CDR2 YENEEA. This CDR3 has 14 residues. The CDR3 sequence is CASSLTGSYYGYTF. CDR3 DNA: TGTGCCAGCAGCTTAACAGGGTCTTACTATGGCTACACCTTC.

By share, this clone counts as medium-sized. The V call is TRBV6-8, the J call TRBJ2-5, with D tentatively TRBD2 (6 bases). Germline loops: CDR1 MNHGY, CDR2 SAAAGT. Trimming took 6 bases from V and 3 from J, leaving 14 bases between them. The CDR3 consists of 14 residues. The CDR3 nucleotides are TGTGCCAGCAGCGATGGGACTGCCAAAGAGACCCAGTACTTC. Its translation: CASSDGTAKETQYF.

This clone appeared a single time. The CDR3 is CATSRPGQGAREAFF. Written as DNA, the CDR3 is TGTGCCACCAGCAGACCGGGACAGGGGGCGAGAGAAGCTTTCTTT. The V and J genes are TRBV15 and TRBJ1-1; TRBD1 matches 12 bases. The length of the CDR3 is 15 residues. Germline trimming cut 2 bases from V and 8 bases from J; bases unmatched to any gene: 6. In germline, CDR1 is LNHNV, CDR2 YYDKDF (reference sequence).

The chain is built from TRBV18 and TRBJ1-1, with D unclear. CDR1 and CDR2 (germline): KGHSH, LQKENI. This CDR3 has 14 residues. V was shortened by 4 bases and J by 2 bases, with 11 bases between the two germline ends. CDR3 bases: TGTGCCAGCTCACTGCAAGGGTACAACACTGAAGCTTTCTTT. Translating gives CASSLQGYNTEAFF. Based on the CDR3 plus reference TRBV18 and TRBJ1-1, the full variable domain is NAGVMQNPRHLVRRRGQEARLRCSPMKGHSHVYWYRQLPEEGLKFMVYLQKENIIDESGMPKERFSAEFPKEGPSILRIQQVVRGDSAAYFCASSLQGYNTEAFFGQGTRLTVV.

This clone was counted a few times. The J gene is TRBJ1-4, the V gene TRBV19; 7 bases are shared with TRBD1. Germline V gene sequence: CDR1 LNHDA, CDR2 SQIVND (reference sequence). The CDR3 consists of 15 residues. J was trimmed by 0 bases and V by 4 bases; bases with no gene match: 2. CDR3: CASSNGQATNEKLFF. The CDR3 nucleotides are TGTGCCAGTAGTAACGGACAGGCAACTAATGAAAAACTGTTTTTT.

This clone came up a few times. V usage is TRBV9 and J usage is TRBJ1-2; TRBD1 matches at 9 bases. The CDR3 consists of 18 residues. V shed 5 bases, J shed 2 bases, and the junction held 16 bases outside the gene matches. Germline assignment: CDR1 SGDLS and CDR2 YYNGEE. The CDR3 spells CASSEISGTGWRNYGYTF. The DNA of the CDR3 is TGTGCCAGCAGTGAGATCTCCGGGACAGGGTGGAGGAACTATGGCTACACCTTC.

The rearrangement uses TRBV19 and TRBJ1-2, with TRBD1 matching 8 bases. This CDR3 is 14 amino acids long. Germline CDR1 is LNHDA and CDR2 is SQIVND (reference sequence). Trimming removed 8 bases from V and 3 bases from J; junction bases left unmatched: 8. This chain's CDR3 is CASEGQAGYYGYTF. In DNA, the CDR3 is TGTGCCAGTGAGGGACAGGCCGGGTACTATGGCTACACCTTC.

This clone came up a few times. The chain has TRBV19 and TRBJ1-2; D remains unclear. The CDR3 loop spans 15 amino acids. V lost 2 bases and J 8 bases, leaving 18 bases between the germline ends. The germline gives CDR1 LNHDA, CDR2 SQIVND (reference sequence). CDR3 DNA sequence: TGTGCCAGTAGTATACAACGACCGATTGCTCGGGGCTACACCTTC. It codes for CASSIQRPIARGYTF.

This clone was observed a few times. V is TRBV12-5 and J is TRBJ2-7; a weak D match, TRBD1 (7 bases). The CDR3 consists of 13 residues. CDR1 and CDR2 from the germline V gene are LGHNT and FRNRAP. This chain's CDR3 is CASGRDSTYEQYV. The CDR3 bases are TGTGCCAGCGGGCGGGACAGCACCTACGAGCAGTACGTC.

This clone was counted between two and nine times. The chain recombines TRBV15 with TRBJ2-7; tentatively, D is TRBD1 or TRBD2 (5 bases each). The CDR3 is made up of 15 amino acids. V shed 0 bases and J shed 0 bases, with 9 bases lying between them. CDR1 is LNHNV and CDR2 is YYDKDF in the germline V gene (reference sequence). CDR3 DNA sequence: TGTGCCACCAGCAGAGAGACCGGGACCTCCTACGAGCAGTACTTC. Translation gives CATSRETGTSYEQYF.

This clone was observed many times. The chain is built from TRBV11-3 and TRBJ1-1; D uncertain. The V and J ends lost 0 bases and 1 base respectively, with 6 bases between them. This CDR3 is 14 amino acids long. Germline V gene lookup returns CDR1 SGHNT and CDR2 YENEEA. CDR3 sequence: CASSLDPGNTEAFF. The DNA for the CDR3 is TGTGCCAGCAGCTTAGATCCTGGGAACACTGAAGCTTTCTTT. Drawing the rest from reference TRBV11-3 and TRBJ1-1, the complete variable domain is EAGVVQSPRYKIIEKKQPVAFWCNPISGHNTLYWYLQNLGQGPELLIRYENEEAVDDSQLPKDRFSAERLKGVDSTLKIQPAELGDSAVYLCASSLDPGNTEAFFGQGTRLTVV.

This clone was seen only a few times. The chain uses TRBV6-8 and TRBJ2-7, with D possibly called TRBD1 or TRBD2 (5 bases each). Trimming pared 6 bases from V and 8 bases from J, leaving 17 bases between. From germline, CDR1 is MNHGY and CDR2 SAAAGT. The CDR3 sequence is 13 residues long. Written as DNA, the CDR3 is TGTGCCAGCAGCCCCATGGGGATGGGACAGCAGTACGTC. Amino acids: CASSPMGMGQQYV.

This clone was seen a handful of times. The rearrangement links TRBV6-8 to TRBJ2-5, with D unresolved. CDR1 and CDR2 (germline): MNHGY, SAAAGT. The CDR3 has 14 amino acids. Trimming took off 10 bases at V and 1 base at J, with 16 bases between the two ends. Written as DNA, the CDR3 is TGTGCCATCAGCGACCCGGACCTCCAAGAGACCCAGTACTTC. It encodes CAISDPDLQETQYF.

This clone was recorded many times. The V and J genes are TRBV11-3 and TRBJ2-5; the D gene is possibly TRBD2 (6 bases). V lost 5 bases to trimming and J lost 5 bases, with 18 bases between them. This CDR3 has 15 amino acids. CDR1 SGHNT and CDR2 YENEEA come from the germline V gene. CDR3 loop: CASSHPRAEGETQYF. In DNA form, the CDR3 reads TGTGCCAGCAGCCACCCCCGGGCGGAGGGGGAGACCCAGTACTTC.

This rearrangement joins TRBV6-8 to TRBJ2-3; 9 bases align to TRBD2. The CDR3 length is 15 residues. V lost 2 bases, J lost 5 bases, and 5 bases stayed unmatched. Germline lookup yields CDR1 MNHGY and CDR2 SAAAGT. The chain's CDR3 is CASSYGRGGEDTQYF. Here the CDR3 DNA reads TGTGCCAGCAGTTACGGGCGGGGGGGAGAAGATACGCAGTATTTT.

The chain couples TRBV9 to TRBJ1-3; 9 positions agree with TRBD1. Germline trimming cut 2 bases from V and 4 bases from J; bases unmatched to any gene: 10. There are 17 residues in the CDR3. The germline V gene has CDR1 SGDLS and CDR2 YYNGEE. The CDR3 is CASSVDPGTGPGNTIYF. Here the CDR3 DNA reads TGTGCCAGCAGCGTGGATCCCGGGACAGGGCCAGGAAACACCATATATTTT.

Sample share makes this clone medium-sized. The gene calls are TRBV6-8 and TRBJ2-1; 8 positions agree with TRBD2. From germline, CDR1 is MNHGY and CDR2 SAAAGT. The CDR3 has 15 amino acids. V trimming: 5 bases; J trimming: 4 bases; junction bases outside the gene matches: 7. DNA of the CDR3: TGTGCCAGCAGTGATCGGCGGGGGGATTACAATGAGCAGTTCTTC. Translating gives CASSDRRGDYNEQFF.

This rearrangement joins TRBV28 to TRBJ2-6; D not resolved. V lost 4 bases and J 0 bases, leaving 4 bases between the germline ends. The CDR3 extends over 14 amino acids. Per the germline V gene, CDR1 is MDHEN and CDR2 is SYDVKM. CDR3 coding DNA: TGTGCCAGCAGTTCTGACTCTGGGGCCAACGTCCTGACTTTC. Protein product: CASSSDSGANVLTF.

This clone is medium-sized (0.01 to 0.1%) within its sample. CDR3 in DNA: TGTGCCAGCAGTCCACTAGCGGGGGCCACTAACACCGGGGAGCTGTTTTTT. Its protein product is CASSPLAGATNTGELFF. V usage is TRBV6-8 and J usage is TRBJ2-2; 11 bases are a match to TRBD2. Trimming removed 5 bases from V and 2 bases from J; junction bases left unmatched: 7. This CDR3 comprises 17 residues. The germline V gene encodes CDR1 MNHGY and CDR2 SAAAGT.